Below are 7 T cell receptor beta chains sequenced from a single sample in a study of blood T cells in healthy people across ages. A second roughly 6 to 12 cycle PCR used barcoded and J-beta primers. MiXCR was run by TCRdb on the 5' RACE reads, yielding one entry per CDR3 protein. The repertoire includes about 1.8 million distinct CDR3 sequences, about 50% of them detected once, and about 2.1% sits in the top ten. Material: blood. The receptors derive from a woman between 40 and 55 years old in good health.

The gene calls are TRBV11-2 and TRBJ2-1; D is unclear. The V end lost 1 base, the J end lost 12 bases, and 10 bases lay between the germline ends. Germline V CDR1 and CDR2: SGHAT, FQNNGV. This CDR3 has 12 residues. The CDR3 here is CASSLAGIRQFF. CDR3 sequence (DNA): TGTGCCAGCAGCTTAGCTGGGATCCGGCAGTTCTTC.

The CDR3, as DNA: TGTGCCAGCAGTTTACACCACCGGGGGGAGCAGTACTTC. It encodes CASSLHHRGEQYF. The chain uses TRBV27 and TRBJ2-7; D is perhaps TRBD2 (6 bases). The germline CDR1 and CDR2 sequences are MNHEY and SMNVEV (reference sequence). V lost 2 bases and J 7 bases, leaving 12 bases between the germline ends. The CDR3 has 13 amino acids.

V gene TRBV12-3 or TRBV12-4 combines with J gene TRBJ2-1; D may be TRBD2 (6 bases). V was clipped by 6 bases and J by 0 bases, with 15 bases between them. The CDR3 consists of 16 residues. For the CDR3, the DNA is TGTGCCAGCAGGGCTCCGCGGGGCGGCTCCTACAATGAGCAGTTCTTC. This sequence encodes CASRAPRGGSYNEQFF.

The chain has TRBV20-1 and TRBJ2-5, with TRBD2 identical over 7 bases. CDR3 size: 13 residues. The V gene's germline CDR1 is DFQATT and CDR2 SNEGSKA (reference sequence). The V and J ends lost 1 base and 5 bases, in that order; junction bases with no gene match: 4. Here the CDR3 reads CSARVTGGETQYF. The CDR3 DNA is TGCAGTGCTAGAGTCACCGGGGGGGAGACCCAGTACTTC.

This chain connects TRBV28 to TRBJ2-5; no clear D gene. This CDR3 region has 11 residues. The germline V and J ends were trimmed by 6 bases and 11 bases, with 13 bases remaining between them. In germline, CDR1 is MDHEN, CDR2 SYDVKM. The CDR3 DNA reads TGTGCCAGCAGCACCTCGAATGAGCAGTACTTC. Amino acids: CASSTSNEQYF.

The CDR3 here is CSVEDPQGADQPQHF. In nucleotides, the CDR3 is TGCAGCGTTGAAGATCCGCAGGGTGCGGATCAGCCCCAGCATTTT. V gene TRBV29-1 combines with J gene TRBJ1-5; D perhaps matches TRBD1 (5 bases). This CDR3 spans 15 amino acids. Trimming took off 0 bases at V and 5 bases at J, with 14 bases between the two ends. The germline gives CDR1 SQVTM, CDR2 ANQGSEA.

V gene TRBV12-3 or TRBV12-4 combines with J gene TRBJ2-3; the match to TRBD1 covers 9 bases. The CDR3 extends over 15 amino acids. Trimming at V came to 5 bases and at J to 3 bases, leaving 6 bases not matched to a gene. The DNA of the CDR3 is TGTGCCAGCAGTAGGGGACAGGGTCTGACAGATACGCAGTATTTT. This translates into CASSRGQGLTDTQYF.